The clone carrying this TCR beta chain was observed a handful of times. The data stem from a study of blood T cell repertoires in COVID-19. Across the study: T cells, B-cell-depleted T cells, or PBMCs supplied cDNA or gDNA.

Germline V gene sequence: CDR1 SGHTA, CDR2 FQGNSA. The CDR3 spans 14 residues. Trimming took off 1 base at V and 7 bases at J, with 13 bases between the two ends. As processed by the authors: Scientists estimated how many nucleated cells there were by amplifying reference gene primers. Sequenced by immunoSEQ multiplex PCR; TCRdb stores in-frame clones only, minus some. Clone size and the V and J calls come from that table; the DNA yielded D and trimming. The table has around 60,000 clones, roughly two thirds seen once. J is TRBJ1-1 and V is TRBV7-2; D gene unclear. This receptor was taken from a woman aged 70-85 years with COVID-19, enrolled during active disease. Sequencing used peripheral blood. CDR3 in amino acids: CASSLEGVRNEAFF. In DNA form, the CDR3 reads TGTGCCAGCAGCTTAGAGGGAGTGCGTAATGAAGCTTTCTTT.